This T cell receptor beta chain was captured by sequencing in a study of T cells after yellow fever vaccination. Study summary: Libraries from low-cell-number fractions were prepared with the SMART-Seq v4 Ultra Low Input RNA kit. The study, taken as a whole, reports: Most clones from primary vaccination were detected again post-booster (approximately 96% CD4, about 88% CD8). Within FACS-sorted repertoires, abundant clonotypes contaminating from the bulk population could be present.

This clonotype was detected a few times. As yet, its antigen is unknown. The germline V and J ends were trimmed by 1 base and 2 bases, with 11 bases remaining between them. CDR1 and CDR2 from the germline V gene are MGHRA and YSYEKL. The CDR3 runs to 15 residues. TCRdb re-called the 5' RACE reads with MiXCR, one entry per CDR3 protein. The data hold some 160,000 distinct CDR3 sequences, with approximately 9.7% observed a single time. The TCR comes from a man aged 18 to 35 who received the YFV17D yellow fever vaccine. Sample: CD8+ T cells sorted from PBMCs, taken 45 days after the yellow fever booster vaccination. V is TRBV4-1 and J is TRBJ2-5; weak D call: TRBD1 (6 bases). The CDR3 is CASSQGSRGQETQYF. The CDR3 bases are TGCGCCAGCAGCCAAGGTTCCAGGGGACAAGAGACCCAGTACTTC.